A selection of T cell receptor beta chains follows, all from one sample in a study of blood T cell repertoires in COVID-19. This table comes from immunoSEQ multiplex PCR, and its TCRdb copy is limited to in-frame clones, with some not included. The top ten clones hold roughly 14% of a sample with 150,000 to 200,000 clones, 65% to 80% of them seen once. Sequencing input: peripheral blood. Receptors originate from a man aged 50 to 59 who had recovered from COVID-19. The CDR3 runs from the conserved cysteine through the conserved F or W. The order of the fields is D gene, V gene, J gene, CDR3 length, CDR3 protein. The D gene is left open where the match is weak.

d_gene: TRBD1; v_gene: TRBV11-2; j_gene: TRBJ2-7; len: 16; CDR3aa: CASSLGRDRGHLEQYF
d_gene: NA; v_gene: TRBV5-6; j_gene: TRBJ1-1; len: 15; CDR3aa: CASSSQAGSNTEAFF
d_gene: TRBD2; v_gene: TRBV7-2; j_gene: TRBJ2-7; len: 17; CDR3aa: CASSFQAGGSAHYEQYF
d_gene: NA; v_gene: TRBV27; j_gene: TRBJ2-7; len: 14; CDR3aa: CASSLDWGTYEQYF
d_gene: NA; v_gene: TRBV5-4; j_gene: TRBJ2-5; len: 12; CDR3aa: CASSPTGETQYF
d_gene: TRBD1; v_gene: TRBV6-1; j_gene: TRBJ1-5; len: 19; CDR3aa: CASSDPGQGFIQAWQPQHF
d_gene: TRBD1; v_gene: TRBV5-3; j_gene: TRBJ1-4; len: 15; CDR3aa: CARSATGAAGEKLFF
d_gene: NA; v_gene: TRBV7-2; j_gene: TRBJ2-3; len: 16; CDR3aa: CASSPQGRTSTDTQYF
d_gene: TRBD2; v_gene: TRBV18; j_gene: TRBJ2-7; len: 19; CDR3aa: CASSPRLTSGSSNSYEQYF
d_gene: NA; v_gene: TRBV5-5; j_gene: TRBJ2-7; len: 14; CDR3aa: CASSLAQRDSEQYF
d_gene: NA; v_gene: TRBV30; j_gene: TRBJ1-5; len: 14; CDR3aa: CAWSARGSNQPQHF
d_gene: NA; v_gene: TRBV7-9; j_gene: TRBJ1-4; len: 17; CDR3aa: CASSLGRGGEDREKLFF
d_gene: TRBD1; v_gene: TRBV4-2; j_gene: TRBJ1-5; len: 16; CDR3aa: CASSQELRGLFQPQHF
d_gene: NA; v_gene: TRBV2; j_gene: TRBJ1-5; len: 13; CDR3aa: CATTGGSNQPQHF
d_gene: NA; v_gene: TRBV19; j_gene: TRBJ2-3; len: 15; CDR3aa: CASSPLGAYTDTQYF
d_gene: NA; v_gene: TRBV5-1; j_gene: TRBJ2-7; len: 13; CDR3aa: CASSFGGYYEQYF
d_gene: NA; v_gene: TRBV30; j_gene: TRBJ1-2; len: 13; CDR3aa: CAWTFVGAWGYTF
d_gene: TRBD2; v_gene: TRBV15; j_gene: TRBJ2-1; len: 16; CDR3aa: CATSRDGASGYNEQFF
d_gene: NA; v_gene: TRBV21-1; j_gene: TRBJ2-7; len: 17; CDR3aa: CASSKGAQGQGKYEQYF
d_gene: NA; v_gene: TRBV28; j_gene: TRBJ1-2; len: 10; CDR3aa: CASSRYGYTF
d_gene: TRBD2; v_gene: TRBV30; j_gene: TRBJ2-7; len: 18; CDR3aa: CAWSDLPSGSGKGYEQYF
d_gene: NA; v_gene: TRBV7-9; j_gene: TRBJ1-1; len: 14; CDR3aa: CASSGRQLNTEAFF
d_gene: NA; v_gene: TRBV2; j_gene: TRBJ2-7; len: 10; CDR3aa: CASNHYEQYF
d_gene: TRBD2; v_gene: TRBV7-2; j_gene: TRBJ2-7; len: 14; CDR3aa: CASSPSGGSYEQYF
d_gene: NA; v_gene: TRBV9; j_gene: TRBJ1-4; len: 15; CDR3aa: CASSSRLRSNEKLFF
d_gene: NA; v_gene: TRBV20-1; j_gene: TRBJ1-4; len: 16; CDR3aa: CSASWGHRESNEKLFF
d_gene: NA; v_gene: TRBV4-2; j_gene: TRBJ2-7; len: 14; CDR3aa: CASSQDLMTSRQYF
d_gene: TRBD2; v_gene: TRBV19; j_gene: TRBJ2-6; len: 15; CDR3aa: CASRIAGVGANVLTF
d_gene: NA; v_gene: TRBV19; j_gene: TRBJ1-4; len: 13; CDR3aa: CASSIQGTGKLFF
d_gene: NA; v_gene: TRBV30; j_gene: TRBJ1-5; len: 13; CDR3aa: CAWSVSGNQPQHF
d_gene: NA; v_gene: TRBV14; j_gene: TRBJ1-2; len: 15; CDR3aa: CASSARRERAYGYTF
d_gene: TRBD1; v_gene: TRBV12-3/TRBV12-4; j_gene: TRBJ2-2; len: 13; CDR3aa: CASREQGIGELFF
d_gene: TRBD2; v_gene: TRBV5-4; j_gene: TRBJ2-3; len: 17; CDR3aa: CASSLGTSGTGTDTQYF
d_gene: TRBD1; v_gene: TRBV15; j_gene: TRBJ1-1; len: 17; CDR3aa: CATSRDRGSAGYTEAFF
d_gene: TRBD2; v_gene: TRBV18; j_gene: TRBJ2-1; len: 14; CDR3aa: CASSPRLANNEQFF
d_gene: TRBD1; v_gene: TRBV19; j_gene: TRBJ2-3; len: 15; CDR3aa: CASSIRTGGLDTQYF
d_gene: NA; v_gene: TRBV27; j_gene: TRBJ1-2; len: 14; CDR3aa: CASSFTGGDYGYTF
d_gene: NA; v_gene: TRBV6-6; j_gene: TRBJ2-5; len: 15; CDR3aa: CASSYVAGRGETQYF
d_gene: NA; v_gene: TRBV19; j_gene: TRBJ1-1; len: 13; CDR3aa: CASSTLQGSEAFF
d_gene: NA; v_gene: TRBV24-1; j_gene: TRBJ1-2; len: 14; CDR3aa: CATSPSPPDYGYTF
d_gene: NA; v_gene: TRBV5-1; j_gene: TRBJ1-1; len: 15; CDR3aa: CASSSMGGGDTEAFF
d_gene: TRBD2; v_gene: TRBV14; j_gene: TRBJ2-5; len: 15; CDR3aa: CASSQGGAGAETQYF
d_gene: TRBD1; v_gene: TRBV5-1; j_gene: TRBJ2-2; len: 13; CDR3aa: CASSGGNTGELFF
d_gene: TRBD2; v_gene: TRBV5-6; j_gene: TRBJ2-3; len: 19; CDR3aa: CASSTWTSGRTLSTDTQYF
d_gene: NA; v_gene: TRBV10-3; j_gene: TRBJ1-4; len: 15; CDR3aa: CAISDSSATNEKLFF
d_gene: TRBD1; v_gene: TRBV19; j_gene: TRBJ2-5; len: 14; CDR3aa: CASSPGTAPRAQYF
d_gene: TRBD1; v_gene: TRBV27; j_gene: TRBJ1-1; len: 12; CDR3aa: CASSDRGTEAFF
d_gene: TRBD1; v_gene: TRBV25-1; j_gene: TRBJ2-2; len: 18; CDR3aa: CASSALTGQGTNTGELFF
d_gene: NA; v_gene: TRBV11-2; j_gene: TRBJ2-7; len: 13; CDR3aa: CASSLGNTYEQYF
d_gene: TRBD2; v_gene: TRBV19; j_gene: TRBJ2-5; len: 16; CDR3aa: CASSFLGGRATETQYF
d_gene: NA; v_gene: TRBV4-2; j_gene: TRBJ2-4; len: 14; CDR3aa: CASSQAGAKNIQYF
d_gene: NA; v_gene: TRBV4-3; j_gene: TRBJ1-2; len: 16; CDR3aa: CASSQAWAGANYGYTF
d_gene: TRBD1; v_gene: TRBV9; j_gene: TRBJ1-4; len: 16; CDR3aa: CASSKLGTALNEKLFF
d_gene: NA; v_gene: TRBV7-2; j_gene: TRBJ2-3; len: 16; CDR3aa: CASSLGPRLEADTQYF
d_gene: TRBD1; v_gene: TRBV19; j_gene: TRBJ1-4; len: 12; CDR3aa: CASSNNRGKLFF
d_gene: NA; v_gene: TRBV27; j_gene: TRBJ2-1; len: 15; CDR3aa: CASSNGGGPRNEQFF
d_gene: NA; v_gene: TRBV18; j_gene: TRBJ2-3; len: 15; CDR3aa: CASSPSTEGFETQYF
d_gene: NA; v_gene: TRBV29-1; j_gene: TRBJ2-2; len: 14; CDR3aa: CSVWTDTNTGELFF